This T cell receptor (beta chain) was sequenced in a study of cytomegalovirus exposure and HLA in healthy donors. PCR amplification relied on 60 Vbeta primers (plus 13 Jbeta primers). The repertoire was sequenced with immunoSEQ multiplex PCR; TCRdb's copy has only in-frame clones and lacks some. The table shows some 56,000 clones, with over 70% occurring only once. All donors participated as healthy donors of bone marrow. Germline V CDR1 and CDR2: SGHTA, FQGNSA. The CDR3 length is 14 residues. With 0 bases clipped from V and 7 bases from J, the junction kept 5 bases outside the gene matches. The source of this sequence is a woman in her thirties or forties in good health and CMV-seronegative. Sequenced: PBMCs. The gene calls are TRBV7-2 and TRBJ2-7, with 8 bases identical to TRBD2. The CDR3 DNA follows: TGTGCCAGCAGCTTAGCCGGGACTAGGGGAGAGCAGTACTTC. Encoded protein: CASSLAGTRGEQYF.